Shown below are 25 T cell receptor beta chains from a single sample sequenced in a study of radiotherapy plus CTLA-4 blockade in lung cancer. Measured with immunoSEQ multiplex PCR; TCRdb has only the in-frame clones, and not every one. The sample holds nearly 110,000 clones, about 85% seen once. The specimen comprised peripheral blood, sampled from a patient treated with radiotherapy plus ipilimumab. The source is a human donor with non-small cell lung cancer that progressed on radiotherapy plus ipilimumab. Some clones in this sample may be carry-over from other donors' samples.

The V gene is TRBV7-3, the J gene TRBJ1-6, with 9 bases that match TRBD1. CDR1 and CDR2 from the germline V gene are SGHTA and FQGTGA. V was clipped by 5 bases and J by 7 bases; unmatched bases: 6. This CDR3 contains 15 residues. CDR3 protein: CASSHRDRENSPLHF. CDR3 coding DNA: TGTGCCAGCAGCCATAGGGACAGGGAGAATTCACCCCTCCACTTT. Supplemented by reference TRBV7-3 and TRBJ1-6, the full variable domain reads GAGVSQTPSNKVTEKGKYVELRCDPISGHTALYWYRQSLGQGPEFLIYFQGTGAADDSGLPNDRFFAVRPEGSVSTLKIQRTERGDSAVYLCASSHRDRENSPLHFGNGTRLTVT.

The CDR3 DNA is TGTGCCAGCAGTGACGGGGCAGGAAATGAAAAACTGTTTTTT. Its protein product is CASSDGAGNEKLFF. The chain uses TRBV2 and TRBJ1-4, with D possibly being TRBD1 (5 bases). Germline CDR1 SNHLY, CDR2 FYNNEI. The CDR3 loop spans 14 amino acids. The V end lost 3 bases, the J end lost 5 bases, and 10 bases lay between the germline ends.

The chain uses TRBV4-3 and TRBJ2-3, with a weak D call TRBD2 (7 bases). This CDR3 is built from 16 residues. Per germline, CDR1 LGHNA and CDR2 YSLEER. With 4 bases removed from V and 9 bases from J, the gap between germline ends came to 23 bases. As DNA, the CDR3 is TGCGCCAGCAGCCCACAGACGTCGGGGGGCGCGAGGACGCAGTATTTT. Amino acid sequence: CASSPQTSGGARTQYF.

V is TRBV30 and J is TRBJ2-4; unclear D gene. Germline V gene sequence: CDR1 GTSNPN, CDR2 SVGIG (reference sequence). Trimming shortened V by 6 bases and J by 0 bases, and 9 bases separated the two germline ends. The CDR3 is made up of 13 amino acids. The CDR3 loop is CACPSAAKNIQYF. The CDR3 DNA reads TGTGCCTGCCCGTCCGCAGCCAAAAACATTCAGTACTTC.

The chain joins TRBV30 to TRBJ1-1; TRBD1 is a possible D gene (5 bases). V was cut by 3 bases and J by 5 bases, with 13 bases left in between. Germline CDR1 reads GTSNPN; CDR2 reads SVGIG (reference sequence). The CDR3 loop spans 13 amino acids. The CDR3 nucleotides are TGTGCCTGGAGGAGAACAGGTAGTACTGAAGCTTTCTTT. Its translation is CAWRRTGSTEAFF.

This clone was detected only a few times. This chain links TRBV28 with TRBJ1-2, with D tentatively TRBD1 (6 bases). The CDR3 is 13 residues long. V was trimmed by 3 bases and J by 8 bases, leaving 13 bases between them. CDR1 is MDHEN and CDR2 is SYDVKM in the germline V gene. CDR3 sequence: CASSFGGRYGYTF. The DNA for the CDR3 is TGTGCCAGCAGTTTTGGGGGGCGTTACGGCTACACCTTC.

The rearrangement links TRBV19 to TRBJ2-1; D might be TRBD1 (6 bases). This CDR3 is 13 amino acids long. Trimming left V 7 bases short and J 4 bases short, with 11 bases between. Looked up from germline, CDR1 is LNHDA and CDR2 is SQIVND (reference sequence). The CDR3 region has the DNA TGTGCCAGTACCGGACAGCTATACAATGAGCAGTTCTTC. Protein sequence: CASTGQLYNEQFF.

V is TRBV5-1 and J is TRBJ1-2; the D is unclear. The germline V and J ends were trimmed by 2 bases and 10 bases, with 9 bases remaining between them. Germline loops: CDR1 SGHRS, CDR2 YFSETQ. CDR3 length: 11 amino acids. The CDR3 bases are TGCGCCAGCAGCTTTGCTTGGTTCTACACCTTC. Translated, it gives CASSFAWFYTF.

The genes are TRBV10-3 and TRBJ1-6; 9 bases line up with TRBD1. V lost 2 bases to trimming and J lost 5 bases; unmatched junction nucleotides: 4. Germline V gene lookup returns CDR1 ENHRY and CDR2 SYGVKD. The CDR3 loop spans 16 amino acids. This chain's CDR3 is CAISEGQGPHNSPLHF. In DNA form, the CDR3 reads TGTGCCATCAGTGAGGGACAGGGGCCCCATAATTCACCCCTCCACTTT.

As DNA, the CDR3 is TGTGCCAGCTTTGCGTCAGAAGGGCGCAATGAGCAGTTCTTC. Translation: CASFASEGRNEQFF. This chain connects TRBV18 to TRBJ2-1; D gene unclear. The CDR3 spans 14 residues. V lost 7 bases to trimming and J lost 6 bases, with 16 bases between them. Germline CDR1 KGHSH, CDR2 LQKENI.

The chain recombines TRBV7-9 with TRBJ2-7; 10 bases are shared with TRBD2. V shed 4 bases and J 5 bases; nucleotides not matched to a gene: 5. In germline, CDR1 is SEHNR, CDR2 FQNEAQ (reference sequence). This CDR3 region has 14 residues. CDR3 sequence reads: CASSSSGGKHEQYF. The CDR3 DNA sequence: TGTGCCAGCAGCTCTAGCGGGGGTAAACACGAGCAGTACTTC.

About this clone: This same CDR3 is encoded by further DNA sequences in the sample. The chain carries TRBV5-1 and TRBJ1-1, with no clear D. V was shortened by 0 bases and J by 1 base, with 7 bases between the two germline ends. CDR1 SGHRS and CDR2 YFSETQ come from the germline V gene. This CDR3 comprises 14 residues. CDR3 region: CASSLAVPNTEAFF. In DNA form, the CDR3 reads TGCGCCAGCAGCTTGGCCGTCCCGAACACTGAAGCTTTCTTT.

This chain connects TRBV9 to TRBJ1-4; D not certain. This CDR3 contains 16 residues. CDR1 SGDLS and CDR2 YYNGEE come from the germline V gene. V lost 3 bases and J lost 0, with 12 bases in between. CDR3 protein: CASSAELDPTNEKLFF. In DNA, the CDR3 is TGTGCCAGCAGCGCTGAACTGGATCCAACTAATGAAAAACTGTTTTTT.

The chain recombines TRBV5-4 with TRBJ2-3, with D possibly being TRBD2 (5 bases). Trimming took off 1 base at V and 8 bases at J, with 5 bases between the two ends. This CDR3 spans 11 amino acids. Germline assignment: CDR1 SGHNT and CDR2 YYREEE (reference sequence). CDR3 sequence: CASSLRGTQYF. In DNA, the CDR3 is TGTGCCAGCAGCTTGCGGGGTACGCAGTATTTT. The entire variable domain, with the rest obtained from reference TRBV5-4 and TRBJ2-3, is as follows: ETGVTQSPTHLIKTRGQQVTLRCSSQSGHNTVSWYQQALGQGPQFIFQYYREEENGRGNFPPRFSGLQFPNYSSELNVNALELDDSALYLCASSLRGTQYFGPGTRLTVL.

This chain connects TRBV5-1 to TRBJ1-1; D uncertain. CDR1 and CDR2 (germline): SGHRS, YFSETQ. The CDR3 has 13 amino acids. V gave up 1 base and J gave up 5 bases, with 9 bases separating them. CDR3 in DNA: TGCGCCAGCAGCTTGTATGGGGAGACTGAAGCTTTCTTT. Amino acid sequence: CASSLYGETEAFF. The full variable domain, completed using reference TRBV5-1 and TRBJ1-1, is KAGVTQTPRYLIKTRGQQVTLSCSPISGHRSVSWYQQTPGQGLQFLFEYFSETQRNKGNFPGRFSGRQFSNSRSEMNVSTLELGDSALYLCASSLYGETEAFFGQGTRLTVV.

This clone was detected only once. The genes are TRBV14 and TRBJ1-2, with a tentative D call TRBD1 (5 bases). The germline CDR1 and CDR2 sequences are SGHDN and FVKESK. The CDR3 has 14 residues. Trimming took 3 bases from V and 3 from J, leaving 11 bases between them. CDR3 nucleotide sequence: TGTGCCAGCAGCCATACAGACAGCTACTATGGCTACACCTTC. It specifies CASSHTDSYYGYTF.

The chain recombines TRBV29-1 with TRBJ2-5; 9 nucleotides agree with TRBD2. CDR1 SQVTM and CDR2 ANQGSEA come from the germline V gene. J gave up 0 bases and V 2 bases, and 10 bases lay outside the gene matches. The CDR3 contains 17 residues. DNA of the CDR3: TGCAGCGTTGAACGAGCGGGGGGCCTCTCCCACCAAGAGACCCAGTACTTC. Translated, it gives CSVERAGGLSHQETQYF.

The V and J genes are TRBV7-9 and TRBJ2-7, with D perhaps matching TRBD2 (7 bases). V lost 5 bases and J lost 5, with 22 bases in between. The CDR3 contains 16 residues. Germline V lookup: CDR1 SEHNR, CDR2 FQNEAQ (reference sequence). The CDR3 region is CASSPRPGGRKNEQYF. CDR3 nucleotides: TGTGCCAGCAGCCCGAGACCCGGGGGGCGTAAGAACGAGCAGTACTTC.

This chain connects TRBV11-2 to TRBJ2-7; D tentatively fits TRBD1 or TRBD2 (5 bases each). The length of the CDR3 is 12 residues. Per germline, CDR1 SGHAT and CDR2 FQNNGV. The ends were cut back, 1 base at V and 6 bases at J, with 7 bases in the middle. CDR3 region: CASSLAGGEQYF. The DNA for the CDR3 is TGTGCCAGCAGCTTAGCTGGGGGCGAGCAGTACTTC.

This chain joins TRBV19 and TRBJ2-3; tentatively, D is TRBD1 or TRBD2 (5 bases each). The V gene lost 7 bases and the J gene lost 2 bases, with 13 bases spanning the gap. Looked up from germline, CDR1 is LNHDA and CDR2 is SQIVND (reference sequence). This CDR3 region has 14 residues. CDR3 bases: TGTGCCAGTAAGGGACGGATATCCACAGATACGCAGTATTTT. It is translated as CASKGRISTDTQYF.

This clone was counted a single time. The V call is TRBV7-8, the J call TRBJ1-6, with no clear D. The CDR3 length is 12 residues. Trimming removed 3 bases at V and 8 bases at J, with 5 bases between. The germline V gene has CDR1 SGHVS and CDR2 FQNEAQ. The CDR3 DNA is TGTGCCAGCAGCTTGGATGATTCACCCCTCCACTTT. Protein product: CASSLDDSPLHF. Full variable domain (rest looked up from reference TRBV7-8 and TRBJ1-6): GAGVSQSPRYKVAKRGQDVALRCDPISGHVSLFWYQQALGQGPEFLTYFQNEAQLDKSGLPSDRFFAERPEGSVSTLKIQRTQQEDSAVYLCASSLDDSPLHFGNGTRLTVT.

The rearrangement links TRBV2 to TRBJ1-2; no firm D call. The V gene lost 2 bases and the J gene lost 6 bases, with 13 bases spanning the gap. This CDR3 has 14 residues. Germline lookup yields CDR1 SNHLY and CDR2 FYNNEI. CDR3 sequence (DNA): TGTGCCAGCAGTGAATCCGGTCGCGTTGATGGCTACACCTTC. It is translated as CASSESGRVDGYTF.

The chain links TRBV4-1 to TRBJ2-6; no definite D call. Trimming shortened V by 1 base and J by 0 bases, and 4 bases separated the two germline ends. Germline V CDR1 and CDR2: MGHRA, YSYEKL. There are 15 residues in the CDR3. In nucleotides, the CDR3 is TGCGCCAGCAGCCAAGGACTCTCTGGGGCCAACGTCCTGACTTTC. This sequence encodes CASSQGLSGANVLTF.

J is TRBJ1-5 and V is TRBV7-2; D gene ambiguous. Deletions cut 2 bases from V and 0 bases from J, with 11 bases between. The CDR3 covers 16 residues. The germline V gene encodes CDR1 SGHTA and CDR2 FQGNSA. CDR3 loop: CASSLRRTSSNQPQHF. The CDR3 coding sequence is TGTGCCAGCAGCTTAAGGAGGACGTCTAGCAATCAGCCCCAGCATTTT. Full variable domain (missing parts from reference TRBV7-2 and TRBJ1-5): GAGVSQSPSNKVTEKGKDVELRCDPISGHTALYWYRQSLGQGLEFLIYFQGNSAPDKSGLPSDRFSAERTGGSVSTLTIQRTQQEDSAVYLCASSLRRTSSNQPQHFGDGTRLSIL.

In nucleotides, the CDR3 is TGTGCCAGCAGCTTGAGCTTAAACACTGAAGCTTTCTTT. Translation gives CASSLSLNTEAFF. V usage is TRBV7-9 and J usage is TRBJ1-1; no clear D. The CDR3 is made up of 13 amino acids. The germline V and J ends were trimmed by 3 bases and 2 bases, with 7 bases remaining between them. CDR1 and CDR2 (germline): SEHNR, FQNEAQ (reference sequence). Full variable domain (missing parts from reference TRBV7-9 and TRBJ1-1): DTGVSQNPRHKITKRGQNVTFRCDPISEHNRLYWYRQTLGQGPEFLTYFQNEAQLEKSRLLSDRFSAERPKGSFSTLEIQRTEQGDSAMYLCASSLSLNTEAFFGQGTRLTVV.